This T cell receptor (beta chain) is from a study of blood T cells in healthy people across ages. This clonotype was counted between two and nine times. The junction shows a germline mismatch at one end, possibly a read error. Germline V gives CDR1 ENHRY, CDR2 SYGVKD. The CDR3 runs to 15 residues. The authors ran a second PCR of about 7 to 11 cycles using a sample-barcoded 5' primer and a J-beta primer mix. TCRdb independently ran MiXCR on the 5' RACE reads; one entry per CDR3 protein. The table has 1.6 million or so distinct CDR3 sequences, roughly 32% seen once. This chain uses TRBV10-3 with TRBJ2-3, with TRBD2 matching 9 bases. This receptor was identified in a woman aged 25-40 years in good health. The specimen was blood. The CDR3 spells CAIASGADLTGTQYF. Written as DNA, the CDR3 is TGTGCCATAGCTAGCGGGGCGGACTTGACAGGTACGCAGTATTTT.